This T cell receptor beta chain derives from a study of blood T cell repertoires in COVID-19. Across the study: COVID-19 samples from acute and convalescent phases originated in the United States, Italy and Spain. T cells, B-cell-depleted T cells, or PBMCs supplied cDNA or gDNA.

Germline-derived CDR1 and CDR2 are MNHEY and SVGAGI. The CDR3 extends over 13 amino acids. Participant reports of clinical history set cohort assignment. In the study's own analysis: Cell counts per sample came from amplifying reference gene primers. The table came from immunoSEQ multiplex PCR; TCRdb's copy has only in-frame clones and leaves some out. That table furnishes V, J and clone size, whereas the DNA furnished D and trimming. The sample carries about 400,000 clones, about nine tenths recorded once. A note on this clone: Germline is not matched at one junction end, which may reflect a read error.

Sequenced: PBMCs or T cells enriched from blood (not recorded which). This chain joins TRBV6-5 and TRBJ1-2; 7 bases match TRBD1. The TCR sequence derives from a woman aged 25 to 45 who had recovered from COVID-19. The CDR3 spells CASHQRGGRDRFF. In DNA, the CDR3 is TGTGCCAGTCACCAAAGAGGGGGAAGGGACAGATTCTTC.